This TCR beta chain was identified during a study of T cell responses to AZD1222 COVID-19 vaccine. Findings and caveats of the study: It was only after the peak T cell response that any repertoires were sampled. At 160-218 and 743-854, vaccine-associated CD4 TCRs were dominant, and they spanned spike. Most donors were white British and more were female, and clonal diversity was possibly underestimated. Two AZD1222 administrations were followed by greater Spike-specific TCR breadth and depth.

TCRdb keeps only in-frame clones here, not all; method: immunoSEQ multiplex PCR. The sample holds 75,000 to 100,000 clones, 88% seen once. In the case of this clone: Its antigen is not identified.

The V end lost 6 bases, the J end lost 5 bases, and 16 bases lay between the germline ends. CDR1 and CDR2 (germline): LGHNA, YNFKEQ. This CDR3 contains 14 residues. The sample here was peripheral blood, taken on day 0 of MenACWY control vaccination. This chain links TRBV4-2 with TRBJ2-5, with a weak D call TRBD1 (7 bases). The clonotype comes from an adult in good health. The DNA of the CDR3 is TGTGCCAGCAGTCAGGGGGGTGTAGGGGAGACCCAGTACTTC. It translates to CASSQGGVGETQYF.